These T cell receptor beta chains were read from a single sample in a study of beta chain features in type 1 diabetes. Here immunoSEQ multiplex PCR was the method, and the copy in TCRdb shows in-frame clones only, minus some. Among 200,000 to 250,000 clones, roughly 11% were seen once, and the ten largest hold 1% to 1.5%. The sample consisted of central memory CD4+ T cells from blood. All receptors derive from a man aged 18 to 30 in good health. Both conserved end residues are trimmed from each CDR3. Part of the rows lack a size; the others show once, few, many or a class for expanded clones.

TRBV25-1	many	TRBJ2-5	ASSEYRSPPD
TRBV7-9	NA	TRBJ2-1	ASTRAGGLYNEQF
TRBV9	few	TRBJ2-7	ASSPGQGRSSYEQY
TRBV18	NA	TRBJ1-1	ASSRGSGARGGAF
TRBV7-2	few	TRBJ1-2	ASSRELSARGSHGYT
TRBV4-2	few	TRBJ2-1	ASSFRDSYNEQF
TRBV23-1	NA	TRBJ2-7	ASSPDFSSYEQY
TRBV9	few	TRBJ2-5	ASSVAAGGPQETQY
TRBV7-2	NA	TRBJ2-7	ASSLLGTPYEQY
TRBV4-2	NA	TRBJ2-7	ASSRVEDSYEQY
TRBV5-1	many	TRBJ2-5	ASSLERVETQY
TRBV7-6	many	TRBJ2-1	ASSLTLGLEQF
TRBV7-2	few	TRBJ2-4	ASTDRAKNIQY
TRBV6-5	many	TRBJ2-6	ASSYLRSSGANVLT
TRBV7-8	few	TRBJ1-2	ASSPGRQYGYT
TRBV11-2	NA	TRBJ2-5	ASSLGNRGGEGETQY
TRBV7-3	many	TRBJ2-1	ASSTPGYYNEQF
TRBV18	many	TRBJ2-1	ASSPLGDGQF
TRBV29-1	few	NA	SVDDASGYEQY
TRBV6-6	few	TRBJ2-7	ASSYGQGPYEQY
TRBV28	few	NA	ASGSPAFSYEQY
TRBV15	few	TRBJ1-1	ATSRYDRDATEAF
TRBV5-4	few	TRBJ1-4	ASSFGLQEKLF
TRBV6-5	NA	TRBJ2-7	ASTGLDYEQY
TRBV5-4	many	TRBJ2-1	ASSLGLAGANEQF
TRBV19	few	TRBJ2-3	ATRGRGTDTQY
TRBV5-1	once	TRBJ2-5	ASRPTGVIGETQY
TRBV5-4	few	TRBJ2-3	ASSQVTHTQY
TRBV2	many	TRBJ2-4	ASRDSGSSIQY
TRBV12-5	NA	TRBJ1-5	ASGLGTANQPQH
TRBV11-1	few	TRBJ1-1	ASSRQANTEAF
TRBV4-1	many	TRBJ1-2	ASSQGHYGYT
TRBV14	NA	TRBJ2-7	ASSQGPQGASYEQY
TRBV25-1	NA	TRBJ1-2	ASSGTGYGYT
TRBV7-9	few	TRBJ2-1	ASSLEVAKNEQF
TRBV5-4	NA	TRBJ2-5	ASSLAGYGGRETQY
TRBV29-1	NA	TRBJ2-3	SVVGASGDTQY
TRBV10-3	NA	TRBJ2-7	AISPSGGSYEQY
TRBV10-2	many	TRBJ1-5	ASSESMEYQPQH
TRBV5-4	NA	TRBJ2-1	ASSMGQAGNNEQF
TRBV15	NA	TRBJ2-5	ATSRVPGSQETQY
TRBV10-3	few	TRBJ1-5	ASSPDKWGNQPQH